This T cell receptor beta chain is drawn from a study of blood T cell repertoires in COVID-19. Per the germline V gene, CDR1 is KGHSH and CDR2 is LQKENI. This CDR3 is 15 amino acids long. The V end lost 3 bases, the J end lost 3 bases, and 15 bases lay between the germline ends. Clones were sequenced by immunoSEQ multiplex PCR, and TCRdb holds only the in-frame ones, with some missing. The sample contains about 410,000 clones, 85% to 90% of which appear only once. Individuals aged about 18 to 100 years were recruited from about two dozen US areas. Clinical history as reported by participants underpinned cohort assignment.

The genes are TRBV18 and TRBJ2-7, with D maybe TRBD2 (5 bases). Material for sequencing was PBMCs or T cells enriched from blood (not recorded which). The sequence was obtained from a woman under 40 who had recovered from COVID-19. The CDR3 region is CASSPGRTDLYEQYF. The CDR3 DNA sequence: TGTGCCAGCTCACCCGGACGGACTGACCTCTACGAGCAGTACTTC.